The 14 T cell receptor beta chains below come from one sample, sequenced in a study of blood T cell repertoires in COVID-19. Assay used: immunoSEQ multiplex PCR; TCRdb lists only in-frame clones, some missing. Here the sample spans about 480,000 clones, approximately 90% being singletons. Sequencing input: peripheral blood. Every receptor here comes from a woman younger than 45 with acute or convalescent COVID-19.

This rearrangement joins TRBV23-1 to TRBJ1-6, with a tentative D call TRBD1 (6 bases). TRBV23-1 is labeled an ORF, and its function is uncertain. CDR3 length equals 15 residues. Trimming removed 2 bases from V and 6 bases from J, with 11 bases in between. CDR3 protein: CASSQPTDSNSPLHF. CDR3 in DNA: TGCGCCAGCAGTCAACCAACGGACAGTAATTCACCCCTCCACTTT.

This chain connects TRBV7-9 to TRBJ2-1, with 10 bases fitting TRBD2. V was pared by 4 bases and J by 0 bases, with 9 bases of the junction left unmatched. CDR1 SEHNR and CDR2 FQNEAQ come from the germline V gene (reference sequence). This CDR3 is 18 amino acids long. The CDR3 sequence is CASSYPTSGASSYNEQFF. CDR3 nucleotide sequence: TGTGCCAGCAGCTATCCTACTAGCGGGGCCTCCTCCTACAATGAGCAGTTCTTC.

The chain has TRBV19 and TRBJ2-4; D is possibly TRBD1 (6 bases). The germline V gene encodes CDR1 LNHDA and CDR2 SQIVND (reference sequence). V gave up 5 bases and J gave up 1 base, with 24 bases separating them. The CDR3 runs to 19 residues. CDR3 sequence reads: CASSFSQAGEGVAKNIQYF. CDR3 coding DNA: TGTGCCAGTAGTTTTAGTCAGGCAGGGGAAGGGGTGGCCAAAAACATTCAGTACTTC.

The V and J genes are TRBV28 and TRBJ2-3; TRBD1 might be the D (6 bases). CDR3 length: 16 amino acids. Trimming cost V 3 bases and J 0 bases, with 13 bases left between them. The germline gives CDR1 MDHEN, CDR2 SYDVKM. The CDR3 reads CASSLSPTGSTDTQYF. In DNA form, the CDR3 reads TGTGCCAGCAGTTTGTCCCCGACAGGCAGCACAGATACGCAGTATTTT.

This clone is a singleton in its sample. The CDR3 region is CASNTRGFADTQYF. In DNA, the CDR3 is TGTGCCAGCAACACACGGGGGTTCGCAGATACGCAGTATTTT. The chain has TRBV6-5 and TRBJ2-3; D is possibly TRBD2 (6 bases). The CDR3 length is 14 residues. The V and J ends lost 7 bases and 4 bases respectively, with 15 bases between them. The germline CDR1 and CDR2 sequences are MNHEY and SVGAGI.

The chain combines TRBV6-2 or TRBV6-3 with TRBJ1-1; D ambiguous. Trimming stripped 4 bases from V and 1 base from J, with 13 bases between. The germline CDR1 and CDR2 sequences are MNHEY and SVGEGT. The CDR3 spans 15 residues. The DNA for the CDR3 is TGTGCCAGCAGTTGGGGAGACTTGGGGAACACTGAAGCTTTCTTT. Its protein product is CASSWGDLGNTEAFF.

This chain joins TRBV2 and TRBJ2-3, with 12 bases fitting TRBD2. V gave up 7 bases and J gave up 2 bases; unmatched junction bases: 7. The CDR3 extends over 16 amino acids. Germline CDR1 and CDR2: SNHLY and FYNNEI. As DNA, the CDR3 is TGTGCCAGCAAAGGGCTAGCGGGGGGGCTCACAGATACGCAGTATTTT. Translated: CASKGLAGGLTDTQYF.

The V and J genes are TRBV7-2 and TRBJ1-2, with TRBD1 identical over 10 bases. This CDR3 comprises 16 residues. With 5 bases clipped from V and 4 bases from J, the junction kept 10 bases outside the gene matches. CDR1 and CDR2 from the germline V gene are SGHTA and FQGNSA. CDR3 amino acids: CASSTSPGQGSYGYTF. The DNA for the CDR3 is TGTGCCAGCAGCACATCTCCGGGACAGGGGAGCTATGGCTACACCTTC.

CDR3 coding DNA: TGTGCCAGCACGGGTAATGAAAAACTGTTTTTT. This codes for CASTGNEKLFF. The genes are TRBV6-5 and TRBJ1-4, with D unresolved. With 7 bases removed from V and 4 bases from J, the gap between germline ends came to 4 bases. CDR1 MNHEY and CDR2 SVGAGI come from the germline V gene. The CDR3 consists of 11 residues.

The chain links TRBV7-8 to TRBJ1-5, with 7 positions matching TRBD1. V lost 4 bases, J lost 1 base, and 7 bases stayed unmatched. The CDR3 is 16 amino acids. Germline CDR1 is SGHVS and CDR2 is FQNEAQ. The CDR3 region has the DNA TGTGCCAGCAGCTCGCGAAAGGGGGCGAGCAATCAGCCCCAGCATTTT. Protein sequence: CASSSRKGASNQPQHF.

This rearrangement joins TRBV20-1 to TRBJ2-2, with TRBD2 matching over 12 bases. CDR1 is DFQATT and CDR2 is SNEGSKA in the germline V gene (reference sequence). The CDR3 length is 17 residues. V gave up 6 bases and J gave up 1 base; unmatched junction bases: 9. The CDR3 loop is CSASRLAGGKNTGELFF. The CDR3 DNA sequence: TGCAGTGCAAGTCGTCTAGCGGGGGGGAAGAACACCGGGGAGCTGTTTTTT.

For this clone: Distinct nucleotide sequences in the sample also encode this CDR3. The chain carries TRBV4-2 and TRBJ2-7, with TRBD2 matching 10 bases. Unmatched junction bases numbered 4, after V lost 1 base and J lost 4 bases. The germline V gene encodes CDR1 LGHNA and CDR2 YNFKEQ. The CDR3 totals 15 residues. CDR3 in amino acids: CASSQGAGGFYEQYF. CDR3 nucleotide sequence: TGTGCCAGCAGCCAAGGAGCGGGGGGGTTTTACGAGCAGTACTTC.

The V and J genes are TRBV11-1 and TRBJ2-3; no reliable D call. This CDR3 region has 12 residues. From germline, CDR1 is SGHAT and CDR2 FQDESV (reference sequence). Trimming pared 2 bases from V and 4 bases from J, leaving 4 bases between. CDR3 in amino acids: CASSLSADTQYF. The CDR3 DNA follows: TGTGCCAGCAGCTTATCCGCAGATACGCAGTATTTT. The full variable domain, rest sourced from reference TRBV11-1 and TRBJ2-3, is EAEVAQSPRYKITEKSQAVAFWCDPISGHATLYWYRQILGQGPELLVQFQDESVVDDSQLPKDRFSAERLKGVDSTLKIQPAELGDSAMYLCASSLSADTQYFGPGTRLTVL.

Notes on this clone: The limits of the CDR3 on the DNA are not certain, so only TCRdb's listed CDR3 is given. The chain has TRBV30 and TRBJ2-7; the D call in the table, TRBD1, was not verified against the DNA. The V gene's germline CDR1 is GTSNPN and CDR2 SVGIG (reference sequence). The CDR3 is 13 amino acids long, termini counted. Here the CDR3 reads CACANRGQSEQYF.